A single sample is the source of the 5 T cell receptor beta chains below, sequenced in a study of blood T cell repertoires in COVID-19. Some clones are missing from TCRdb's copy, which holds only in-frame ones; the method was immunoSEQ multiplex PCR. The table lists about 200,000 clones, about 86% of them singletons, with 2.2% in the top ten. Sequencing input: peripheral blood. Receptors originate from a woman between 45 and 60 years old with acute or convalescent COVID-19.

The J gene is TRBJ1-2, the V gene TRBV6-1; D gene uncertain. The CDR3 runs 13 residues. CDR1 and CDR2 (germline): MNHNS, SASEGT. Trimming removed 3 bases from V and 3 bases from J, with 8 bases in between. The CDR3 sequence: CASSEAGDYGYTF. In DNA, the CDR3 is TGTGCCAGCAGTGAGGCGGGTGACTATGGCTACACCTTC.

V is TRBV7-2 and J is TRBJ1-2, with 9 bases identical to TRBD1. Germline loops: CDR1 SGHTA, CDR2 FQGNSA. V dropped 5 bases and J dropped 0; count of bases not matched to a gene: 4. The CDR3 is made up of 15 amino acids. The CDR3 DNA reads as TGTGCCAGCAGCCTGGACAGGGGCCCTAACTATGGCTACACCTTC. This sequence encodes CASSLDRGPNYGYTF.

The chain carries TRBV4-2 and TRBJ2-3; 12 bases are a match to TRBD2. The CDR3 contains 16 residues. The germline V gene encodes CDR1 LGHNA and CDR2 YNFKEQ. After removal of 1 base from V and 7 bases from J, the junction contained 6 bases not matched to a gene. This chain's CDR3 is CASSQVSSGGANTQYF. DNA for the CDR3: TGTGCCAGCAGCCAAGTATCTAGCGGGGGGGCTAATACGCAGTATTTT.

The chain has TRBV27 and TRBJ1-2; D is possibly TRBD1 (5 bases). Trimming took 3 bases from V and 8 from J, leaving 13 bases between them. Germline CDR1 and CDR2: MNHEY and SMNVEV (reference sequence). This CDR3 comprises 13 residues. CDR3 amino acids: CASSFGQGLGYTF. CDR3 bases: TGTGCCAGCAGTTTCGGTCAGGGATTGGGCTACACCTTC.

This clone has only a few counts. The J gene is TRBJ2-7, the V gene TRBV6-5; D may be TRBD2 (6 bases). Per germline, CDR1 MNHEY and CDR2 SVGAGI. V shed 3 bases and J shed 9 bases, with 21 bases lying between them. The CDR3 consists of 15 residues. The chain's CDR3 is CASSYQDGGSYPQYF. CDR3 DNA: TGTGCCAGCAGTTATCAGGACGGAGGGAGCTATCCGCAGTACTTC.